Presented here are 29 T cell receptor beta chains from one specimen sequenced in a study of blood T cell repertoires in COVID-19 (dated by TCRdb to between 2020 and 2021). The library relied on the immunoSEQ multiplex PCR assay. This is the immuneACCESS table as TCRdb keeps it, with only in-frame sequences that have V and J called. A part of the clones is gone; compared with another copy, unresolved V genes explain less than half, and the rest is unexplained. Present in this sample are 200,000 to 250,000 clones, just under 90% of which were seen just once. Approximately 6.2% of the sample comes from the top ten. The sequenced sample consisted of peripheral blood. These receptors all stem from a man in his sixties who had recovered from COVID-19.

Only a few counts were recorded for this clone. Other nucleotide sequences from this sample produce the same CDR3. The rearrangement uses TRBV30 and TRBJ1-3, with a weak D call TRBD1 (6 bases). This CDR3 has 14 amino acids. Trimming left V 0 bases short and J 2 bases short, with 8 bases between. The germline V gene encodes CDR1 GTSNPN and CDR2 SVGIG (reference sequence). The CDR3 sequence: CAWSVGGAGNTIYF. CDR3 DNA sequence: TGTGCCTGGAGTGTAGGGGGAGCTGGAAACACCATATATTTT.

The chain recombines TRBV7-9 with TRBJ2-2; TRBD1 aligns across 7 bases. This CDR3 contains 15 residues. After removal of 8 bases from V and 4 bases from J, the junction contained 10 bases not matched to a gene. Germline CDR1 is SEHNR and CDR2 is FQNEAQ (reference sequence). The CDR3 bases are TGTGCCAGCTCAAGGGGGACAGCCTCCACCGGGGAGCTGTTTTTT. Its protein is CASSRGTASTGELFF.

The V call is TRBV3-1 (or the pseudogene TRBV3-2), the J call TRBJ2-3, with a tentative D call TRBD2 (6 bases). Trimming removed 4 bases from V and 2 bases from J, with 13 bases in between. Germline V gene data show CDR1 as LGHDT and CDR2 as YNNKEL (reference sequence). The CDR3 extends over 15 amino acids. The CDR3 DNA reads TGTGCCAGCAGCCCTTTGGGGAGGCTCACAGATACGCAGTATTTT. Translating it yields CASSPLGRLTDTQYF.

The genes are TRBV6-6 and TRBJ2-4; 7 bases line up with TRBD1. Germline-derived CDR1 and CDR2 are MNHNY and SVGAGI (reference sequence). Unmatched junction bases numbered 9, after V lost 5 bases and J lost 14 bases. CDR3 size: 12 residues. This CDR3 is CASSSQTGREYF. The DNA of the CDR3 is TGTGCCAGCAGTAGTCAGACAGGGCGCGAGTACTTC.

The chain links TRBV5-8 to TRBJ2-3; the match to TRBD2 covers 9 bases. The CDR3 loop spans 18 amino acids. CDR1 SGHTS and CDR2 YDEGEE come from the germline V gene. The V segment lost 3 bases and the J segment 0 bases; nucleotides outside the gene matches: 11. The CDR3 region has the DNA TGTGCCAGCAGCTGGGGGCCTAGCGGGATGGGGAGCACAGATACGCAGTATTTT. As protein: CASSWGPSGMGSTDTQYF.

The rearrangement uses TRBV7-3 and TRBJ1-2; perhaps TRBD1 as D (5 bases). Between the trimmed V and J ends, which lost 4 bases and 7 bases, there was a span of 16 bases. The germline gives CDR1 SGHTA, CDR2 FQGTGA. The CDR3 is 14 residues long. The CDR3 nucleotides are TGTGCCAGCAGCTCAACAGACAGTCTGGGTGGCTACACCTTC. It encodes CASSSTDSLGGYTF.

The gene calls are TRBV5-1 and TRBJ1-1; D not resolved. The CDR3 has 14 amino acids. V gave up 0 bases and J gave up 1 base, with 7 bases separating them. Germline CDR1 reads SGHRS; CDR2 reads YFSETQ. The chain's CDR3 is CASSLAPGNTEAFF. The CDR3 region has the DNA TGCGCCAGCAGCTTGGCCCCGGGGAACACTGAAGCTTTCTTT.

This chain uses TRBV9 with TRBJ2-1; the D gene is possibly TRBD2 (5 bases). From germline, CDR1 is SGDLS and CDR2 YYNGEE. This CDR3 comprises 16 residues. V dropped 4 bases and J dropped 0 bases, with 14 bases sitting between them. The CDR3 loop is CASSTRLLNSYNEQFF. In nucleotides, the CDR3 is TGTGCCAGCAGCACCCGACTATTAAACTCCTACAATGAGCAGTTCTTC.

The rearrangement joins TRBV18 to TRBJ1-2; 9 positions match TRBD1. V lost 6 bases, J lost 2 bases, and 7 bases stayed unmatched. This CDR3 has 15 amino acids. The germline V gene encodes CDR1 KGHSH and CDR2 LQKENI. CDR3: CASSLPGQGNYGYTF. CDR3 DNA: TGTGCCAGCTCGCTTCCGGGACAGGGAAACTATGGCTACACCTTC.

The chain combines TRBV6-5 with TRBJ1-3; D not resolved. The germline V and J ends were trimmed by 11 bases and 0 bases, with 8 bases remaining between them. The CDR3 runs 12 residues. Germline CDR1 and CDR2: MNHEY and SVGAGI. CDR3 nucleotide sequence: TGTGCCGCCCAGAACTCTGGAAACACCATATATTTT. Amino acids: CAAQNSGNTIYF.

The V call is TRBV19, the J call TRBJ1-5; D is perhaps TRBD1 (6 bases). The CDR3 is made up of 17 amino acids. Trimming removed 5 bases from V and 4 bases from J, with 21 bases in between. Germline V gene lookup returns CDR1 LNHDA and CDR2 SQIVND (reference sequence). The CDR3 bases are TGTGCCAGTAGTGTCATCACCGGGACACGGAGAAATCAGCCCCAGCATTTT. Translated: CASSVITGTRRNQPQHF.

The rearrangement uses TRBV3-1 (or the pseudogene TRBV3-2) and TRBJ2-1; D call uncertain. This CDR3 contains 16 residues. CDR1 and CDR2 from the germline V gene are LGHDT and YNNKEL (reference sequence). The V end lost 3 bases, the J end lost 0 bases, and 12 bases lay between the germline ends. DNA of the CDR3: TGTGCCAGCAGCCAGGTCGGCGGTATCTCCTACAATGAGCAGTTCTTC. This encodes CASSQVGGISYNEQFF.

The DNA for the CDR3 is TGTGCCAGCAGTGGACAGGGCACAGATACGCAGTATTTT. This encodes CASSGQGTDTQYF. The V gene is TRBV5-4, the J gene TRBJ2-3, with 7 bases fitting TRBD1. Germline V gene data show CDR1 as SGHNT and CDR2 as YYREEE (reference sequence). The CDR3 covers 13 residues. With 5 bases clipped from V and 1 base from J, the junction kept 1 base outside the gene matches.

V gene TRBV6-5 combines with J gene TRBJ1-1; 8 bases map to TRBD1. The CDR3 is 13 residues long. With V trimmed by 6 bases and J by 4 bases, 4 bases remained unmatched. Germline values: CDR1 MNHEY, CDR2 SVGAGI. CDR3 sequence (DNA): TGTGCCAGCAGCATGACAGGGGCCACTGAAGCTTTCTTT. Protein sequence: CASSMTGATEAFF.

The J gene is TRBJ2-3, the V gene TRBV10-1; TRBD1 matches 9 bases. Germline assignment: CDR1 WNHNN and CDR2 SYGVQD (reference sequence). CDR3 length: 14 amino acids. V lost 6 bases, J lost 4 bases, and 5 bases stayed unmatched. CDR3 in amino acids: CASRQDRGADTQYF. The CDR3 DNA reads TGCGCCAGCAGGCAGGACAGGGGTGCAGATACGCAGTATTTT.

This clone was recorded a few times. The genes are TRBV24-1 and TRBJ1-2; the match to TRBD1 covers 9 bases. The germline V gene encodes CDR1 KGHDR and CDR2 SFDVKD. The CDR3 totals 13 residues. Trimming took 3 bases from V and 10 from J; bases not matched to a gene: 5. CDR3 sequence (DNA): TGTGCCACCAGTGATGCGGGACAGGGTACCTACACCTTC. As protein: CATSDAGQGTYTF.

This rearrangement joins TRBV2 to TRBJ1-5, with 7 bases identical to TRBD1. Unmatched junction bases numbered 7, after V lost 7 bases and J lost 7 bases. The germline V gene encodes CDR1 SNHLY and CDR2 FYNNEI. This CDR3 comprises 13 residues. The CDR3 sequence is CASNNRGRQPQHF. CDR3 DNA: TGTGCCAGCAACAACAGGGGTCGGCAGCCCCAGCATTTT.

The chain combines TRBV2 with TRBJ1-3, with D maybe TRBD1 (5 bases). V shed 6 bases and J shed 0 bases, with 9 bases lying between them. Germline V gene data show CDR1 as SNHLY and CDR2 as FYNNEI. The CDR3 totals 14 residues. The CDR3 DNA reads TGTGCCAGCAGGGTAACAGGCTCTGGAAACACCATATATTTT. Residues: CASRVTGSGNTIYF. Using reference TRBV2 and TRBJ1-3 for the parts outside the CDR3, the full variable domain is EPEVTQTPSHQVTQMGQEVILRCVPISNHLYFYWYRQILGQKVEFLVSFYNNEISEKSEIFDDQFSVERPDGSNFTLKIRSTKLEDSAMYFCASRVTGSGNTIYFGEGSWLTVV.

The V and J genes are TRBV11-2 and TRBJ1-2; D is undetermined. CDR1 is SGHAT and CDR2 is FQNNGV in the germline V gene. The CDR3 is 14 amino acids. V lost 1 base and J 2 bases, leaving 8 bases between the germline ends. CDR3 residues: CASSLVAQNYGYTF. The CDR3 nucleotides read TGTGCCAGCAGCTTAGTGGCCCAGAACTATGGCTACACCTTC.

The J gene is TRBJ1-5, the V gene TRBV7-2; possibly TRBD1 for D (5 bases). CDR1 is SGHTA and CDR2 is FQGNSA in the germline V gene. The ends were cut back, 5 bases at V and 0 bases at J, with 8 bases in the middle. The length of the CDR3 is 14 residues. The DNA for the CDR3 is TGTGCCAGCAGCGGGGGGGGTAGCAATCAGCCCCAGCATTTT. This codes for CASSGGGSNQPQHF.

Here the CDR3 DNA reads TGTGCCAGCAGCGTAGTGACTAGCGGGGCCAATGAGCAGTTCTTC. Translating gives CASSVVTSGANEQFF. The V and J genes are TRBV9 and TRBJ2-1; 11 bases are shared with TRBD2. This CDR3 is built from 15 residues. The germline gives CDR1 SGDLS, CDR2 YYNGEE. The J segment lost 6 bases and the V segment lost 0 bases, leaving 2 bases of the junction unmatched.

This clone was detected once. V is TRBV7-7 and J is TRBJ1-2, with no clear D. Trimming removed 5 bases from V and 6 bases from J, with 13 bases in between. CDR1 is SSHAT, CDR2 FNYEAQ, per germline (reference sequence). The CDR3 extends over 13 amino acids. The CDR3 sequence: CASSTLSGDGYTF. The CDR3 coding sequence is TGTGCCAGCAGCACCCTTAGCGGCGATGGCTACACCTTC.

The chain joins TRBV25-1 to TRBJ2-3; D might be TRBD1 (6 bases). Germline V gives CDR1 MGHDK, CDR2 SYGVNS. V shed 6 bases and J shed 4 bases, with 14 bases lying between them. The CDR3 loop spans 14 amino acids. CDR3: CASSSSSGADTQYF. Here the CDR3 DNA reads TGTGCCAGCAGCTCTAGCTCAGGGGCAGATACGCAGTATTTT.

The chain recombines TRBV24-1 with TRBJ2-3; 7 positions match TRBD2. The CDR3 consists of 16 residues. J was trimmed by 6 bases and V by 0 bases; bases with no gene match: 8. Germline CDR1 is KGHDR and CDR2 is SFDVKD. The CDR3 DNA follows: TGTGCCACCAGTGATTTGTGGTCGGCGGGAGCCGATACGCAGTATTTT. This translates into CATSDLWSAGADTQYF.

V and J are TRBV6-5 and TRBJ2-1; a weak D match, TRBD2 (5 bases). Germline-derived CDR1 and CDR2 are MNHEY and SVGAGI. The ends were cut back, 6 bases at V and 9 bases at J, with 12 bases in the middle. CDR3 length equals 12 residues. In DNA, the CDR3 is TGTGCCAGCAGCGTGACTAACGGTGAGCAGTTCTTC. Its translation is CASSVTNGEQFF.

J is TRBJ2-3 and V is TRBV11-2; perhaps TRBD2 as D (5 bases). V was trimmed by 1 base and J by 2 bases, leaving 10 bases between them. Per the germline V gene, CDR1 is SGHAT and CDR2 is FQNNGV. The CDR3 extends over 15 amino acids. CDR3 DNA sequence: TGTGCCAGCAGCTTAGTCCAGCGGACCACAGATACGCAGTATTTT. Amino acid sequence: CASSLVQRTTDTQYF.

The J gene is TRBJ1-1, the V gene TRBV5-1; TRBD1 might be the D (6 bases). Germline V gene lookup returns CDR1 SGHRS and CDR2 YFSETQ. CDR3 length: 14 residues. V was shortened by 0 bases and J by 1 base, with 7 bases between the two germline ends. This CDR3 is CASSLGQENTEAFF. The CDR3 coding sequence is TGCGCCAGCAGCTTGGGACAGGAGAACACTGAAGCTTTCTTT.

This chain joins TRBV7-3 and TRBJ2-1, with 9 bases that match TRBD2. CDR3 size: 15 residues. V shed 1 base, J shed 5 bases, and the junction held 3 bases outside the gene matches. Germline V gene lookup returns CDR1 SGHTA and CDR2 FQGTGA. CDR3 DNA sequence: TGTGCCAGCAGCTTAAGGCTAGCGGGAAACAATGAGCAGTTCTTC. It specifies CASSLRLAGNNEQFF.

The chain recombines TRBV3-1 (or the pseudogene TRBV3-2) with TRBJ2-2; D remains ambiguous. The CDR3 is 14 residues long. Per the germline V gene, CDR1 is LGHDT and CDR2 is YNNKEL (reference sequence). V gave up 3 bases and J gave up 5 bases, with 10 bases separating them. CDR3 residues: CASSHRKETGELFF. CDR3 bases: TGTGCCAGCAGCCATAGGAAGGAGACCGGGGAGCTGTTTTTT.